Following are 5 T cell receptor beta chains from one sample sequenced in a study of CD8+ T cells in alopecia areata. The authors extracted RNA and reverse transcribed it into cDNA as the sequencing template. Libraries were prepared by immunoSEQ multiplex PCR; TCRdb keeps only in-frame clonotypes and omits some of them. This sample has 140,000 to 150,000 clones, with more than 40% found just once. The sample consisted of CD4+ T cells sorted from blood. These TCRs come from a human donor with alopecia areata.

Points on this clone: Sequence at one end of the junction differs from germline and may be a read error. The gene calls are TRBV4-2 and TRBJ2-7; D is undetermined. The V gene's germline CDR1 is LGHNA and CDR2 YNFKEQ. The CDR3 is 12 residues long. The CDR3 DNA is TGTGCCAGCAGCCAAGATCATGTCGCCTGGCACTTC. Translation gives CASSQDHVAWHF.

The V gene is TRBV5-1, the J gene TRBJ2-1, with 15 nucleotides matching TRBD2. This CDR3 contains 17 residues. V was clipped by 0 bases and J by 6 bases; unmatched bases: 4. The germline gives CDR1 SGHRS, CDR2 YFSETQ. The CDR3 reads CASSLGGLAGGPNEQFF. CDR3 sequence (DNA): TGCGCCAGCAGCTTGGGTGGACTAGCGGGAGGGCCCAATGAGCAGTTCTTC.

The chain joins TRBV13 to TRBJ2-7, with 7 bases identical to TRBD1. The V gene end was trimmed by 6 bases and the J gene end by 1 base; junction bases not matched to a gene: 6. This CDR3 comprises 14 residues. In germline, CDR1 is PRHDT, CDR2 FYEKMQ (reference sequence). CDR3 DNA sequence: TGTGCCAGCAGAGGGGCAGGGGGTTCCTACGAGCAGTACTTC. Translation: CASRGAGGSYEQYF.

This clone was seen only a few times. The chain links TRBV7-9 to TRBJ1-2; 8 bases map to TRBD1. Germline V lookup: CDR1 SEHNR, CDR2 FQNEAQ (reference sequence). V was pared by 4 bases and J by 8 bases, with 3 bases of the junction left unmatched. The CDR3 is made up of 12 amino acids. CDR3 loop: CASSSDRVGYTF. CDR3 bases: TGTGCCAGCAGCTCGGACAGGGTCGGCTACACCTTC.

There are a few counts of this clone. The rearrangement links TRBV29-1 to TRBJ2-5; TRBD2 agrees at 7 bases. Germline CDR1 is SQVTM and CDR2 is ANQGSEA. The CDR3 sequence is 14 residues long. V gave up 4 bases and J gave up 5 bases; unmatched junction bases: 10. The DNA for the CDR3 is TGCAGCGTTGCATTTAGACTAGCAGGGGAGACCCAGTACTTC. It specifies CSVAFRLAGETQYF. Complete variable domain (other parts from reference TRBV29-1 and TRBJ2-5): SAVISQKPSRDICQRGTSLTIQCQVDSQVTMMFWYRQQPGQSLTLIATANQGSEATYESGFVIDKFPISRPNLTFSTLTVSNMSPEDSSIYLCSVAFRLAGETQYFGPGTRLLVL.